One T cell receptor beta chain is described in this entry. These data are taken from a study of control samples from healthy donors and cancer patients. Using immunoSEQ multiplex PCR, the repertoire was profiled, and TCRdb retains in-frame clones only, with some absent. The repertoire has some 150,000 clones, over 90% of them found once; the top ten carry 1%. The specimen was blood. The TCR was taken from a woman aged 30 to 39 in good health.

Written as DNA, the CDR3 is TGTGCCAGTAGTCCTATACAGAATTCACCCCTCCACTTT. Amino acids: CASSPIQNSPLHF. V and J are TRBV19 and TRBJ1-6; D is undetermined. Germline CDR1 reads LNHDA; CDR2 reads SQIVND (reference sequence). Trimming removed 5 bases at V and 7 bases at J, with 9 bases between. This CDR3 is 13 amino acids long. The full variable domain, rest sourced from reference TRBV19 and TRBJ1-6, is DGGITQSPKYLFRKEGQNVTLSCEQNLNHDAMYWYRQDPGQGLRLIYYSQIVNDFQKGDIAEGYSVSREKKESFPLTVTSAQKNPTAFYLCASSPIQNSPLHFGNGTRLTVT.